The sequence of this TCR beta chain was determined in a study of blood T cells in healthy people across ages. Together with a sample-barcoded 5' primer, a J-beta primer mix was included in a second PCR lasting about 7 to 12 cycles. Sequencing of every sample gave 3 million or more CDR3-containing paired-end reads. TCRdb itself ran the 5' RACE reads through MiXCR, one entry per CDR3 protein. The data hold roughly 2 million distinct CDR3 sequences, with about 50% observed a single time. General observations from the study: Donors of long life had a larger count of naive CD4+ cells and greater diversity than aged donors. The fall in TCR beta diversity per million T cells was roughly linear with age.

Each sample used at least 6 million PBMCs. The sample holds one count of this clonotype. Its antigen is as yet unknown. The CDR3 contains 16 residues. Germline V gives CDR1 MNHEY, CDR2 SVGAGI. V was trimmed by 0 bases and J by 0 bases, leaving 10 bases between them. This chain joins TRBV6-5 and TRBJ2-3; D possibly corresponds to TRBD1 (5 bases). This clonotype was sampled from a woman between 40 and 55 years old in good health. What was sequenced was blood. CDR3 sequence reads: CASSYSNRPSTDTQYF. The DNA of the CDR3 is TGTGCCAGCAGTTACTCGAACAGGCCAAGCACAGATACGCAGTATTTT.